The 5 T cell receptor beta chains below all came from one sample that was sequenced in a study of early T cells in non-severe SARS-CoV-2 infection. TCRdb itself ran the 5' RACE reads through MiXCR, one entry per CDR3 protein. The sample lists around 44,000 distinct CDR3 sequences, around 9.1% occurring once. Source material: whole blood. The receptor set was obtained from an adult who was a healthcare worker with PCR-confirmed SARS-CoV-2 infection or an uninfected control (not recorded which).

This clonotype occurred many times. This rearrangement joins TRBV10-3 to TRBJ2-7; perhaps TRBD2 as D (5 bases). The germline CDR1 and CDR2 sequences are ENHRY and SYGVKD. V was shortened by 4 bases and J by 7 bases, with 14 bases between the two germline ends. The CDR3 is 13 residues long. As DNA, the CDR3 is TGTGCCATCAGTGGGGTGGCGGGCTTAGAGCAGTACTTC. Its translation is CAISGVAGLEQYF.

In its sample, this clonotype was seen a few times. The chain has TRBV7-6 and TRBJ2-7, with D perhaps assigned TRBD1 or TRBD2 (5 bases each). Germline V gives CDR1 SGHVS, CDR2 FNYEAQ. Deletions cut 5 bases from V and 2 bases from J, with 13 bases between. The CDR3 spans 14 residues. The CDR3 reads CASSPVTGPYEQYF. DNA for the CDR3: TGTGCCAGCAGCCCCGTCACGGGGCCCTACGAGCAGTACTTC.

In this sample, this clonotype turned up many times. In nucleotides, the CDR3 is TGTGCCAGCACTAGGGGACAGGGCTGGGAGACCCAGTACTTC. It translates to CASTRGQGWETQYF. V usage is TRBV12-3 or TRBV12-4 and J usage is TRBJ2-5; 9 nucleotides line up with TRBD1. This CDR3 has 14 amino acids. Trimming removed 7 bases from V and 5 bases from J; junction bases left unmatched: 8.

In its sample, this clonotype was seen many times. The chain has TRBV7-8 and TRBJ1-2, with D hard to call. V was shortened by 5 bases and J by 0 bases, with 16 bases between the two germline ends. Germline CDR1 and CDR2: SGHVS and FQNEAQ. This CDR3 is 16 amino acids long. The CDR3 sequence: CASSVLELGANYGYTF. In DNA, the CDR3 is TGTGCCAGCAGCGTTTTAGAACTGGGAGCTAACTATGGCTACACCTTC. Together with reference TRBV7-8 and TRBJ1-2, the CDR3 gives the full variable domain: GAGVSQSPRYKVAKRGQDVALRCDPISGHVSLFWYQQALGQGPEFLTYFQNEAQLDKSGLPSDRFFAERPEGSVSTLKIQRTQQEDSAVYLCASSVLELGANYGYTFGSGTRLTVV.

This clonotype was counted ten times or more. Written as DNA, the CDR3 is TGTGCCTGGGCCCGGCGGGAGGACACCTTC. The encoded protein is CAWARREDTF. The rearrangement joins TRBV30 to TRBJ1-2; D not resolved. Germline V lookup: CDR1 GTSNPN, CDR2 SVGIG (reference sequence). The V and J ends lost 5 bases and 12 bases respectively, with 13 bases between them. The CDR3 sequence is 10 residues long.